The 16 T cell receptor beta chains below come from one sample, sequenced in a study of blood T cell repertoires in COVID-19. Some clones are missing from TCRdb's copy, which holds only in-frame ones; the method was immunoSEQ multiplex PCR. The sample includes over 250,000 clones, more than 70% seen only once; the top ten take 2% to 2.5%. The material sequenced was PBMCs or T cells enriched from blood (not recorded which). The receptor set was obtained from a woman in her sixties in a cohort exposed to, infected with or recovered from COVID-19 (not recorded which).

This sequence joins TRBV6-1 and TRBJ2-7; 9 nucleotides align to TRBD1. Germline CDR1 is MNHNS and CDR2 is SASEGT. The CDR3 loop spans 15 amino acids. Trimming took 2 bases from V and 6 from J; bases not matched to a gene: 8. The CDR3 nucleotides are TGTGCCAGCAGTGAATATGGGACAGGGTTCTTCGAGCAGTACTTC. Protein sequence: CASSEYGTGFFEQYF.

The CDR3 DNA is TGCAGCGTCCTACTAGCGGGGAGACAAGAGACCCAGTACTTC. Translating it yields CSVLLAGRQETQYF. The chain joins TRBV29-1 to TRBJ2-5, with 10 positions matching TRBD2. Per the germline V gene, CDR1 is SQVTM and CDR2 is ANQGSEA. After removal of 6 bases from V and 2 bases from J, the junction contained 6 bases not matched to a gene. This CDR3 has 14 residues.

The V call is TRBV3-1 (or the pseudogene TRBV3-2), the J call TRBJ2-1; 12 bases agree with TRBD2. Germline V CDR1 and CDR2: LGHDT, YNNKEL (reference sequence). V lost 6 bases and J lost 9; bases outside the gene matches: 6. The CDR3 is 14 amino acids. This CDR3 is CASRLAGGAGEQFF. CDR3 nucleotide sequence: TGTGCCAGCAGACTAGCGGGAGGAGCTGGTGAGCAGTTCTTC.

The chain employs TRBV6-2 or TRBV6-3 and TRBJ2-1; a weak D match, TRBD2 (6 bases). V lost 6 bases and J lost 0, with 18 bases in between. Germline CDR1 reads MNHEY; CDR2 reads SVGEGT. CDR3 length equals 17 residues. CDR3 loop: CASSALIAVSSYNEQFF. The DNA for the CDR3 is TGTGCCAGCAGCGCCCTCATAGCGGTAAGCTCCTACAATGAGCAGTTCTTC.

This rearrangement joins TRBV10-1 to TRBJ2-3, with 9 bases aligning to TRBD1. The ends lost 3 bases at V and 2 bases at J; junction bases unmatched: 9. The CDR3 contains 17 residues. CDR1 is WNHNN, CDR2 SYGVQD, per germline (reference sequence). DNA for the CDR3: TGCGCCAGCAGTGAAGGGACAGGGACCAAGACCACAGATACGCAGTATTTT. Protein: CASSEGTGTKTTDTQYF.

The gene calls are TRBV7-8 and TRBJ2-2; D might be TRBD2 (6 bases). The CDR3 has 12 residues. The V gene's germline CDR1 is SGHVS and CDR2 FQNEAQ. The CDR3 region has the DNA TGTACCTACGGGGGGAACACCGGGGAGCTGTTTTTT. Translating gives CTYGGNTGELFF.

This sequence joins TRBV11-2 and TRBJ2-7; 7 nucleotides match TRBD1. CDR3 length: 16 amino acids. The junction had 12 bases not matched to a gene; V was cut back by 5 bases and J by 2 bases. Germline lookup yields CDR1 SGHAT and CDR2 FQNNGV. The CDR3 DNA reads TGTGCCAGCAGCACCCCTTGGACAGGATTGCCCTACGAGCAGTACTTC. Translated, it gives CASSTPWTGLPYEQYF.

This chain joins TRBV4-1 and TRBJ1-4; TRBD1 agrees at 7 bases. Trimming took 4 bases from V and 0 from J; bases not matched to a gene: 11. This CDR3 comprises 18 residues. Germline loops: CDR1 MGHRA, CDR2 YSYEKL. CDR3 amino acids: CASSRNPSRGSTNEKLFF. In DNA form, the CDR3 reads TGCGCCAGCAGCCGAAACCCCTCCAGGGGGTCAACTAATGAAAAACTGTTTTTT.

As for this clone: Distinct nucleotide sequences in the sample also encode this CDR3. V gene TRBV27 combines with J gene TRBJ2-7, with D uncertain. The CDR3 length is 11 residues. V was trimmed by 4 bases and J by 3 bases, leaving 4 bases between them. Germline values: CDR1 MNHEY, CDR2 SMNVEV (reference sequence). As DNA, the CDR3 is TGTGCCAGCAGTTCCCTCTACGAGCAGTACTTC. This gives the protein CASSSLYEQYF.

The J gene is TRBJ1-2, the V gene TRBV6-5; 7 nucleotides match TRBD1. There are 14 residues in the CDR3. The V gene end was trimmed by 6 bases and the J gene end by 5 bases; junction bases not matched to a gene: 9. Germline V lookup: CDR1 MNHEY, CDR2 SVGAGI. Here the CDR3 reads CASRTGAGGYGYTF. The CDR3, as DNA: TGTGCCAGCAGAACAGGGGCAGGCGGGTATGGCTACACCTTC.

In its sample, this clone was seen once. The chain couples TRBV20-1 to TRBJ2-2; 8 nucleotides match TRBD2. Unmatched junction bases numbered 8, after V lost 3 bases and J lost 2 bases. The CDR3 spans 16 residues. The germline gives CDR1 DFQATT, CDR2 SNEGSKA (reference sequence). CDR3 residues: CSASKGLAGNTGELFF. CDR3 nucleotide sequence: TGCAGTGCTAGTAAGGGCCTAGCGGGTAACACCGGGGAGCTGTTTTTT.

CDR3 sequence reads: CASSLGLRLCYEQYF. CDR3 bases: TGTGCCAGCAGCTTGGGGCTACGGTTGTGCTACGAGCAGTACTTC. The chain has TRBV7-3 and TRBJ2-7, with D possibly TRBD1 on 5 matching bases. Germline lookup yields CDR1 SGHTA and CDR2 FQGTGA. V lost 3 bases to trimming and J lost 3 bases, with 15 bases between them. The CDR3 runs 15 residues. Looking up the rest from reference TRBV7-3 and TRBJ2-7 gives the full variable domain: GAGVSQTPSNKVTEKGKYVELRCDPISGHTALYWYRQSLGQGPEFLIYFQGTGAADDSGLPNDRFFAVRPEGSVSTLKIQRTERGDSAVYLCASSLGLRLCYEQYFGPGTRLTVT.

This clone was observed a few times. The J gene is TRBJ2-1, the V gene TRBV5-4; TRBD2 might be the D (5 bases). V was cut by 2 bases and J by 4 bases, with 13 bases left in between. The CDR3 runs 15 residues. Germline loops: CDR1 SGHNT, CDR2 YYREEE (reference sequence). The CDR3 loop reads CASSFGGSGYNEQFF. The CDR3 nucleotides read TGTGCCAGCAGCTTTGGTGGGAGCGGTTACAATGAGCAGTTCTTC.

The V and J genes are TRBV6-5 and TRBJ2-1; D remains ambiguous. Germline CDR1 and CDR2: MNHEY and SVGAGI. Trimming took off 9 bases at V and 6 bases at J, with 9 bases between the two ends. The CDR3 is 11 residues long. CDR3 amino acids: CASRLRNEQFF. In DNA, the CDR3 is TGTGCCAGTAGACTCCGCAATGAGCAGTTCTTC.

The chain has TRBV7-2 and TRBJ1-2; possible D gene TRBD1, 5 bases. The CDR3 is 13 amino acids. Germline V gene lookup returns CDR1 SGHTA and CDR2 FQGNSA. V gave up 1 base and J gave up 8 bases, with 11 bases separating them. CDR3 nucleotides: TGTGCCAGCAGCTTAGGCAGGGTGGAAGGCTACACCTTC. Its protein is CASSLGRVEGYTF.

This rearrangement joins TRBV5-4 to TRBJ2-7; 8 positions match TRBD2. The CDR3 is 13 amino acids. Germline loops: CDR1 SGHNT, CDR2 YYREEE (reference sequence). The trim removed 4 bases at V and 6 bases at J, leaving 6 bases unmatched. DNA of the CDR3: TGTGCCAGCAGCCTCAGCGGGAGTCTCGAGCAGTACTTC. Residues: CASSLSGSLEQYF.